One sample yielded the 13 T cell receptor beta chains listed below, sequenced in a study of tumor-infiltrating lymphocytes in localized non-small cell lung cancer. TCRdb's copy holds only in-frame clones and misses some; the assay was immunoSEQ multiplex PCR. The data contain about 15,000 clones, 69% of them singletons. Input material: lung tumor tissue. Receptors originate from a human donor with non-small cell lung cancer.

The chain links TRBV20-1 to TRBJ1-1; D is perhaps TRBD1 (5 bases). CDR1 DFQATT and CDR2 SNEGSKA come from the germline V gene (reference sequence). V was trimmed by 5 bases and J by 11 bases, leaving 15 bases between them. CDR3 size: 11 residues. DNA of the CDR3: TGCAGTGCTTCCCAGGGTACGGCCGCTTTCTTT. It translates to CSASQGTAAFF.

This chain joins TRBV9 and TRBJ2-1, with a possible D match to TRBD2 (6 bases). CDR1 and CDR2 (germline): SGDLS, YYNGEE. CDR3 size: 16 residues. The ends were cut back, 0 bases at V and 4 bases at J, with 14 bases in the middle. CDR3 protein: CASSVVGTSRYNEQFF. The CDR3 bases are TGTGCCAGCAGCGTAGTAGGAACTAGCAGGTACAATGAGCAGTTCTTC.

The V gene is TRBV19, the J gene TRBJ1-2; perhaps TRBD1 as D (6 bases). This CDR3 has 13 residues. Germline V CDR1 and CDR2: LNHDA, SQIVND (reference sequence). Trimming pared 11 bases from V and 0 bases from J, leaving 13 bases between. The CDR3 is CAVQGYTNYGYTF. DNA of the CDR3: TGTGCCGTACAGGGCTACACTAACTATGGCTACACCTTC. The variable domain in full, completed from reference TRBV19 and TRBJ1-2, reads DGGITQSPKYLFRKEGQNVTLSCEQNLNHDAMYWYRQDPGQGLRLIYYSQIVNDFQKGDIAEGYSVSREKKESFPLTVTSAQKNPTAFYLCAVQGYTNYGYTFGSGTRLTVV.

This clone has only one observation. The genes are TRBV27 and TRBJ2-7, with D maybe TRBD1 (5 bases). This CDR3 region has 15 residues. V lost 6 bases to trimming and J lost 2 bases, with 17 bases between them. Per germline, CDR1 MNHEY and CDR2 SMNVEV (reference sequence). For the CDR3, the DNA is TGTGCCAGCAGAACCGGGCAGGGAAGAACCTACGAGCAGTACTTC. As protein: CASRTGQGRTYEQYF.

This chain links TRBV19 with TRBJ2-7; a weak D match, TRBD2 (6 bases). V dropped 8 bases and J dropped 7 bases, with 12 bases sitting between them. CDR1 is LNHDA, CDR2 SQIVND, per germline (reference sequence). The CDR3 runs to 11 residues. This chain's CDR3 is CASGGPREQYF. DNA of the CDR3: TGTGCCAGTGGAGGGCCTCGAGAGCAGTACTTC. The whole variable domain, remainder taken from reference TRBV19 and TRBJ2-7, is DGGITQSPKYLFRKEGQNVTLSCEQNLNHDAMYWYRQDPGQGLRLIYYSQIVNDFQKGDIAEGYSVSREKKESFPLTVTSAQKNPTAFYLCASGGPREQYFGPGTRLTVT.

V usage is TRBV5-5 and J usage is TRBJ2-1; D gene ambiguous. Germline V lookup: CDR1 SGHKS, CDR2 YYEKEE (reference sequence). Trimming pared 1 base from V and 8 bases from J, leaving 10 bases between. The CDR3 runs to 13 residues. CDR3 coding DNA: TGTGCCAGCAGCTTGCCAGGAAAGGATGAGCAGTTCTTC. Translating gives CASSLPGKDEQFF. Combining the CDR3 with reference TRBV5-5 and TRBJ2-1 gives the whole variable domain DAGVTQSPTHLIKTRGQQVTLRCSPISGHKSVSWYQQVLGQGPQFIFQYYEKEERGRGNFPDRFSARQFPNYSSELNVNALLLGDSALYLCASSLPGKDEQFFGPGTRLTVL.

The chain recombines TRBV18 with TRBJ2-7; 7 bases fit TRBD1. Losses at the gene ends were 5 bases for V and 2 bases for J; bases not matched to a gene: 9. CDR3 length: 15 amino acids. Germline V gene sequence: CDR1 KGHSH, CDR2 LQKENI. CDR3 protein: CASSSSRQGPYEQYF. For the CDR3, the DNA is TGTGCCAGCTCATCCTCTAGACAGGGTCCCTACGAGCAGTACTTC.

J is TRBJ2-1 and V is TRBV11-2, with unresolved D. Trimming pared 0 bases from V and 13 bases from J, leaving 13 bases between. The V gene's germline CDR1 is SGHAT and CDR2 FQNNGV. CDR3 size: 13 residues. CDR3 bases: TGTGCCAGCAGCTTAGACCGGCTAGAAAAACAGTTCTTC. Encoded protein: CASSLDRLEKQFF. The full variable domain, completed using reference TRBV11-2 and TRBJ2-1, is EAGVAQSPRYKIIEKRQSVAFWCNPISGHATLYWYQQILGQGPKLLIQFQNNGVVDDSQLPKDRFSAERLKGVDSTLKIQPAKLEDSAVYLCASSLDRLEKQFFGPGTRLTVL.

This chain links TRBV6-1 with TRBJ2-4, with TRBD1 matching 9 bases. This CDR3 is 14 amino acids long. Germline-derived CDR1 and CDR2 are MNHNS and SASEGT. Trimming removed 7 bases from V and 3 bases from J; junction bases left unmatched: 4. CDR3 coding DNA: TGTGCCAGCAACAGGGACAGGGACAAAAACATTCAGTACTTC. This translates into CASNRDRDKNIQYF.

V is TRBV5-4 and J is TRBJ2-2; tentatively, D is TRBD2 (5 bases). The CDR3 contains 15 residues. Trimming pared 4 bases from V and 1 base from J, leaving 11 bases between. Germline V gene data show CDR1 as SGHNT and CDR2 as YYREEE (reference sequence). The CDR3 sequence is CASSPPGRNTGELFF. The CDR3 DNA reads TGTGCCAGCAGCCCCCCGGGGAGGAACACCGGGGAGCTGTTTTTT. The entire variable domain, with the rest obtained from reference TRBV5-4 and TRBJ2-2, is as follows: ETGVTQSPTHLIKTRGQQVTLRCSSQSGHNTVSWYQQALGQGPQFIFQYYREEENGRGNFPPRFSGLQFPNYSSELNVNALELDDSALYLCASSPPGRNTGELFFGEGSRLTVL.

The chain uses TRBV27 and TRBJ2-3; D possibly corresponds to TRBD2 (5 bases). The V end lost 5 bases, the J end lost 0 bases, and 6 bases lay between the germline ends. Germline V lookup: CDR1 MNHEY, CDR2 SMNVEV (reference sequence). CDR3 length equals 13 residues. Here the CDR3 DNA reads TGTGCCAGCAGTCGGGAAAGCACAGATACGCAGTATTTT. It codes for CASSRESTDTQYF.

The J gene is TRBJ2-1, the V gene TRBV5-6; 8 positions match TRBD2. Germline CDR1 reads SGHDT; CDR2 reads YYEEEE. The CDR3 consists of 15 residues. V gave up 4 bases and J gave up 8 bases; unmatched junction bases: 11. The CDR3 reads CASSRSGTYPDEQFF. The CDR3 DNA reads as TGTGCCAGCAGCCGTAGCGGGACCTACCCGGATGAGCAGTTCTTC.

The V gene is TRBV6-1, the J gene TRBJ2-3; no reliable D call. The length of the CDR3 is 13 residues. V gave up 4 bases and J gave up 8 bases, with 13 bases separating them. The germline gives CDR1 MNHNS, CDR2 SASEGT. This CDR3 is CASSVAIEATQYF. DNA for the CDR3: TGTGCCAGCAGTGTGGCGATCGAGGCTACGCAGTATTTT.